What follows is one T cell receptor (beta chain) and its context. This clonotype was detected once. This receptor's antigen is unknown. The input lacks base qualities; no much larger clone sits a single base away. Evidence from one read is weak. This entry is derived from a study of regulatory T cells in long-lasting Graves disease (dated by TCRdb to the early 2020s). As for the study more broadly: In the newly diagnosed Graves' disease group, patients had been taking antithyroid drugs for less than 3 months. Peripheral blood TCR sequencing and RNA sequencing compared persistent Graves' disease patients with newly diagnosed Graves' disease patients. The study was conducted in China and was registered as a clinical trial. A total of 33 samples were covered by TCR sequencing, comprising around 13 persistent and about 20 newly diagnosed Graves' disease patients. The paper as a whole reports these results and caveats: TRBV28, TRBJ1-2 and TRBJ2-5 were preferentially used in persistent disease, while TRBV20-1 and TRBJ2-1 were favored in newly diagnosed disease. Sequencing and analysis were restricted to the TCR beta chain. The study examined only peripheral blood because the primary lesion, thyroid tissue, could not be accessed. Patients with persistent disease shared more public clonotypes (about 2,900) than newly diagnosed patients did (966). The authors noted that the small sample size was a limitation that may lower accuracy. Compared with newly diagnosed patients, persistent Graves' disease patients had lower TCR Shannon entropy and fewer highly expanded clones, which suggests clonal expansion.

V trim: 7 bases; J trim: 4 bases; unmatched bases: 5. The CDR3 runs 14 amino acids, cysteine and phenylalanine included. Kept here is only the CDR3 DNA, which spans 42 bases and is read in frame from base 1. CDR1 and CDR2, per the germline V gene, are MDHEN and SYDVKM. The time point label of this sample denotes: newly diagnosed GD, antithyroid drugs for less than 3 months. RNA was extracted from PBMCs in TRIzol for both TCR sequencing and RNA sequencing. The diagnosis of Graves' disease was made according to American Thyroid Association guidelines. Patients for the study were recruited at an endocrinology department in Xi'an, China. Each patient gave approximately 10 milliliters of peripheral blood, collected in an EDTA anticoagulant tube. Ficoll Paque Plus density gradient separation was used to isolate PBMCs, and no further T cell sorting was done. An Agilent 2100 Bioanalyzer and agarose gel were used to check RNA quality, and a NanoDrop 2000 was used to measure RNA concentration.

The library was made by multiplex PCR. The sample was run on an Illumina HiSeq 4000. TCR beta libraries were built with iRepertoire HTBI primers and Arm-PCR amplification of CDR3 regions. Before sequencing, the PCR products underwent gel purification. In the source study's methods: A total of some 60 TRBV and some 15 TRBJ segments were identified across samples and were used for gene usage analysis of CDR3 amino acid clonotypes. COPE and FqMerger were used to merge filtered high-quality paired reads into contigs. BLAST was used to align contigs to IMGT TRBV, TRBD and TRBJ reference genes, with CDR3 defined following IMGT. Clonotypes above 0.1% frequency were classified as highly expanded clones. Repertoire diversity was measured by Shannon entropy, and V-J evenness by the Gini coefficient. A clonotype was considered public if more than one individual shared it. TCRdb redid the processing of the public reads, applying fastp at Q25 and MiXCR, and retained in-frame beta chains. Entries are consolidated by CDR3 protein sequence, retaining the most common genes and DNA. The V and J calls here are based on TCRdb, not the publication. The sample yields under 450,000 distinct CDR3 sequences; approximately 12% were counted once. The top ten clonotypes cover approximately 19% of the sample.

The same data also contributed to another study, on T cells in Graves' hyperthyroidism and ophthalmopathy. The second paper states: Stable Graves' hyperthyroidism was defined as no progression to ophthalmopathy during 18 months of follow-up. The hyperthyroidism patients were between 18 and 65 years old and newly diagnosed, with a disease duration of less than 2 months. Patients with uncontrolled infections, other autoimmune diseases, pregnancy or lactation were excluded. Diagnoses were based on clinical symptoms, serum thyroxine and TRAb, thyroid ultrasound and orbital computed tomography. The first round of RT-PCR for the TCR CDR3 was performed with the HTBI primer set and the Qiagen OneStep RT-PCR kit. Blood samples also contained most of the expanded thyroid clonotypes (frequency above 0.001), which suggests that blood repertoires may reflect thyroid immune responses. A model built on a 13 V-J signature distinguished ophthalmopathy from stable hyperthyroidism, reaching approximately 89% sensitivity and about 81% specificity in cross-validation and 80%/75% in testing. In validation, the model predicted progression to ophthalmopathy a median of roughly six months before onset, with approximately 70% sensitivity and roughly 73% specificity. TCR V-J signatures able to tell the groups apart were searched for in a discovery cohort of more than 90 patients, of whom roughly 42 had Graves' ophthalmopathy and roughly 59 had stable Graves' hyperthyroidism. Whether ophthalmopathy could be predicted prospectively was tested in an independent validation cohort made up of roughly 19 hyperthyroidism patients plus 17 patients who later progressed to ophthalmopathy. The 75 to 100 discovery patients were randomly split 7:3 into training and test sets. In addition, the study compared T-cell repertoires in thyroid tissue and in blood from six Graves' hyperthyroidism patients. After sampling, hyperthyroidism patients received methimazole starting at 30 mg daily, and ophthalmopathy patients received high-dose intravenous methylprednisolone. The libraries were constructed in a second round of multiplex PCR and then size-selected and purified. The libraries were sequenced on an Illumina HiSeq2000 using paired-end 100 bp reads. Raw data were processed with SOAPnuke, discarding reads with adapters, uncalled bases, mean Phred below 15, or no exact constant-primer or identifier match. COPE v1.2.5 was used to merge high-quality paired reads, and clonotypes were defined as unique nucleotide sequences. MiTCR v1.1 was used to align the clonotypes against IMGT TRBV, TRBD and TRBJ reference segments. The analysis included only V-J combinations with a frequency above 0.0001, which together covered more than 99% of the repertoires. A TCS score was defined as the ratio between F50 (clonal expansion) and ExV (chaos), using BLOSUM62-based TCRdist between CDR3 peptides within each V-J. Welch's t-statistics and random forest reduced approximately 520 V-J features to 10 to 15, which were used in a naive Bayes classifier (R e1071). Sample size was not statistically predetermined, and blinding of investigators to group allocation was not performed. The paper reports TCR Vbeta CDR3 sequencing of 135 peripheral blood samples: 43 ophthalmopathy, under 80 hyperthyroidism and 17 progressor patients.

The receptor comes from a woman aged 18 to 35 with Graves disease. Donor details come from another sample of the same person, matched by shared clones. Rearrangement joined TRBV28 to TRBJ2-7; 12 junctional bases match TRBD2. This specimen consisted of peripheral blood mononuclear cells (PBMCs), obtained at new diagnosis, from a patient treated with antithyroid drugs. The DNA reads TGTGCCAGCACGGCTAGCGGGAGGGGATACGAGCAGTACTTC. Its protein product is CASTASGRGYEQYF.